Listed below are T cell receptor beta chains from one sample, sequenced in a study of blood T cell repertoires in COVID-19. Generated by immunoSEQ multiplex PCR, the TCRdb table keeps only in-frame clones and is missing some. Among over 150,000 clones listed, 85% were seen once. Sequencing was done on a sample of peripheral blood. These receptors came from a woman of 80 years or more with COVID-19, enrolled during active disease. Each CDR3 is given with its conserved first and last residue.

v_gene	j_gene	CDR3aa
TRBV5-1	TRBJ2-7	CASSFLGLAGGSYEQYF
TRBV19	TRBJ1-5	CASSIPDRGGSNQPQHF
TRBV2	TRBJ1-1	CASRDREVAEAFF
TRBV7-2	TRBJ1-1	CASSLRGGGAFF
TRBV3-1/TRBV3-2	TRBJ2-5	CASSPGLGDHETQYF
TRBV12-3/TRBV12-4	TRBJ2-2	CASSLMANGELFF
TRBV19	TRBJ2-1	CASSYRVYNEQFF
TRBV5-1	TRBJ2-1	CASSPGVGGSGYEQFF
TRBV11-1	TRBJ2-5	CASGAVPQETQYF
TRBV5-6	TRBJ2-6	CASSFAGTSGANVLTF
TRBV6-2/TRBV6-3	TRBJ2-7	CASSRTGGFEQYF
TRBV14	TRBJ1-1	CASSQNRGMSLTEAFF
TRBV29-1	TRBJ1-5	CSVGTGPMGNQPQHF
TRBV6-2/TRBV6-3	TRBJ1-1	CASSGGQGSGRKAFF
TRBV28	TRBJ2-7	CATVLPRGLSYEQYF
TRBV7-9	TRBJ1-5	CASSLDNQPQHF
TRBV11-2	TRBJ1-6	CASSFPTGRGPLHF
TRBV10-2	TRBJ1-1	CASSEHPQQYMNTEAFF
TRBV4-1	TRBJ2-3	CASSPQRGASTDTQYF
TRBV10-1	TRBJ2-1	CASSELRGPYNEQFF
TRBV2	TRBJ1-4	CASSAVGTYGEKLFF
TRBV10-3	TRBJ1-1	CAIRARERRDSEAFF
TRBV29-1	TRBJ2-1	CSVQKGLGYNEQFF
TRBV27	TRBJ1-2	CASSLWGQGALTF
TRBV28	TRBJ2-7	CASSSPQIFRGEQYF
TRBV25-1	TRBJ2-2	CATSERDKNTGELFF
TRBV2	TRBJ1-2	CASTGGTGLDNYGYTF
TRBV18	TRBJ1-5	CASSPPDYPGYSNQPQHF
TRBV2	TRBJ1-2	CASSQTGDYGYTF
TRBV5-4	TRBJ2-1	CASSTAQKGWDEQFF
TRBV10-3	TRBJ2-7	CAAGLGGTYEQYF
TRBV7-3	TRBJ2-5	CASSQEYQETQYF
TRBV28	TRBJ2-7	CASTLFGSSYEQYF
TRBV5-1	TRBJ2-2	CASSFSGTGATANTGELFF
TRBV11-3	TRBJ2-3	CASSSSGGTTQYF
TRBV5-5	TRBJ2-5	CASSSPGGTQYF
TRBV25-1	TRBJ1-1	CASSDLGQGNTEAFF
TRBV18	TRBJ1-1	CASSPAGKVLNTEAFF
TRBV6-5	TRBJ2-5	CASRPAGLETQYF
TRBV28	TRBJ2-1	CASSPGAGAWREQFF
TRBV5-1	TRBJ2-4	CASSLSGADKNIQYF
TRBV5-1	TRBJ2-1	CASSADPGTGPTEFF
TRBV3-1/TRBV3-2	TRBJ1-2	CASSPGQGLRYTF
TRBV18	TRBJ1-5	CASSPAQYQPQHF
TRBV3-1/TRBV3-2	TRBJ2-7	CASSRSGTGVGEQYF